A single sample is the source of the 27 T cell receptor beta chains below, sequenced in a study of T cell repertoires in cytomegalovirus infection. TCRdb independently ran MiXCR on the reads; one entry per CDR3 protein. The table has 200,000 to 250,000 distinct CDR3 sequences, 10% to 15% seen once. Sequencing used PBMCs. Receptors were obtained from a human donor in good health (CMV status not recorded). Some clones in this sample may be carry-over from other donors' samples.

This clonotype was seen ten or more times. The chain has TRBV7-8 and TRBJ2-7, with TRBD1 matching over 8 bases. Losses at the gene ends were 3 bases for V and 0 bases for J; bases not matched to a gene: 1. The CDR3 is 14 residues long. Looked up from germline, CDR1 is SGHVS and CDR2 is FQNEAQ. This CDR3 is CASSFQGASYEQYF. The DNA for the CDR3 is TGTGCCAGCAGCTTCCAGGGGGCCTCCTACGAGCAGTACTTC.

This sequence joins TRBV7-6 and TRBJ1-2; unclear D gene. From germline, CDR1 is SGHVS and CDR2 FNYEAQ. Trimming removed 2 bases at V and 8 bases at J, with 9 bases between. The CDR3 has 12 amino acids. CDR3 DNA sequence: TGTGCCAGCAGCTTATCGGGAGTCGGCTACACCTTC. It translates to CASSLSGVGYTF.

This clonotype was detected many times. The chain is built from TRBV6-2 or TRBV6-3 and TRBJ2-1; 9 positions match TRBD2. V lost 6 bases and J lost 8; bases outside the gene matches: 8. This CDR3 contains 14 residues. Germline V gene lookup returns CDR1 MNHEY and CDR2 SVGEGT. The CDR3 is CASREGLALDEQFF. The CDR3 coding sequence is TGTGCCAGCAGAGAAGGACTAGCGTTAGATGAGCAGTTCTTC.

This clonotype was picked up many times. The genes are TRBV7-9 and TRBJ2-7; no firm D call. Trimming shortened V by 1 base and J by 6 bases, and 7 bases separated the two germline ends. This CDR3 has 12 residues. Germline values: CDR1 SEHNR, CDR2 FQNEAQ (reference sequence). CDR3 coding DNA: TGTGCCAGCAGCTTAGAGGGCCCCGAGCAGTACTTC. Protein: CASSLEGPEQYF.

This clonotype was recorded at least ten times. The CDR3 region is CASSRTGFYEQYF. The CDR3 DNA is TGTGCCAGCTCTCGGACAGGTTTCTACGAGCAGTACTTC. V and J are TRBV25-1 and TRBJ2-7, with 7 positions matching TRBD1. The CDR3 length is 13 residues. CDR1 and CDR2 from the germline V gene are MGHDK and SYGVNS. Trimming cost V 8 bases and J 3 bases; bases outside gene matches: 7.

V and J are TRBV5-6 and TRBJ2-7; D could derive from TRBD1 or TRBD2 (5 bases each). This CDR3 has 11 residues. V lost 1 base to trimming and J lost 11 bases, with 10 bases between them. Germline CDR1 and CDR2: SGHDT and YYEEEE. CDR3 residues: CASSLMGEKYF. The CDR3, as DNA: TGTGCCAGCAGCTTGATGGGGGAGAAGTACTTC.

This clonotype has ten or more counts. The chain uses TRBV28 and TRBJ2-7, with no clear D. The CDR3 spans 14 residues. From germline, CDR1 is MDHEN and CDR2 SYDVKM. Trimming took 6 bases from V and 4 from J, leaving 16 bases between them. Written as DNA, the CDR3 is TGTGCCAGCAGCTTAACGGGTCTAAGGTACGAGCAGTACTTC. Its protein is CASSLTGLRYEQYF.

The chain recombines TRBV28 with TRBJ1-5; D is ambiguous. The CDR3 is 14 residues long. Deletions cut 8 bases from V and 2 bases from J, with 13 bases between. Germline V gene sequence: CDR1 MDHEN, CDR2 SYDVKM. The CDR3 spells CASLSTQGNQPQHF. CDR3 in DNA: TGTGCCAGCCTATCCACCCAGGGCAATCAGCCCCAGCATTTT.

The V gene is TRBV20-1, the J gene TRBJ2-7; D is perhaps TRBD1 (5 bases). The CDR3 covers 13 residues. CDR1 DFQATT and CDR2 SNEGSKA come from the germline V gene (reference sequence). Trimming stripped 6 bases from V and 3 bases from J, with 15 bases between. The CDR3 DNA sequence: TGCAGTGCAAGCGACAGAACCGGCTACGAGCAGTACTTC. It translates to CSASDRTGYEQYF.

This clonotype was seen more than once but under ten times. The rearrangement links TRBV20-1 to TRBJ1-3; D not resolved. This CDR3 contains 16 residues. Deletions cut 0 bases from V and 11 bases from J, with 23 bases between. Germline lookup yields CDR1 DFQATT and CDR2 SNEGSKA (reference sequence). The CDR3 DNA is TGCAGTGCTAGAGATTTTGCGGGCGAACCCGGACGGGCCATATATTTT. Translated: CSARDFAGEPGRAIYF.

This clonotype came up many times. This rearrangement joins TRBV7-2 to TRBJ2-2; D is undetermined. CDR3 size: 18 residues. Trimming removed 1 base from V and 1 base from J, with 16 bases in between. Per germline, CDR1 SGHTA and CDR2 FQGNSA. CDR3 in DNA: TGTGCCAGCAGCTTAGTAGGAGCAGCCTCCCTGAACACCGGGGAGCTGTTTTTT. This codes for CASSLVGAASLNTGELFF.

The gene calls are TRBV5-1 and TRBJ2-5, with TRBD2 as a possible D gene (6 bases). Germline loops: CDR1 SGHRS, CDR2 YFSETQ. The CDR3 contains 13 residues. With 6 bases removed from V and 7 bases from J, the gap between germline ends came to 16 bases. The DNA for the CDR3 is TGCGCCAGCATTGAGGCGGGAATGGGGACCCAGTACTTC. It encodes CASIEAGMGTQYF.

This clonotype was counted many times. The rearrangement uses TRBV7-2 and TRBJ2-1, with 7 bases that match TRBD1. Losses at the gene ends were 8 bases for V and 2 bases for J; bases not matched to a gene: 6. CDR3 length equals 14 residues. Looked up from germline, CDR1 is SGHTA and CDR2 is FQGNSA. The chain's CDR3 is CASETGDAYNEQFF. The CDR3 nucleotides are TGTGCCAGCGAAACAGGGGACGCCTACAATGAGCAGTTCTTC.

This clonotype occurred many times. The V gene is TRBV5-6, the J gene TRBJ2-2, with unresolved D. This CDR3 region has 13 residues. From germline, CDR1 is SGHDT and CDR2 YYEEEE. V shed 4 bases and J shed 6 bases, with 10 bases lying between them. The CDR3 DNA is TGTGCCAGCAGCAGGGATCTCTCCGGGGAGCTGTTTTTT. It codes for CASSRDLSGELFF.

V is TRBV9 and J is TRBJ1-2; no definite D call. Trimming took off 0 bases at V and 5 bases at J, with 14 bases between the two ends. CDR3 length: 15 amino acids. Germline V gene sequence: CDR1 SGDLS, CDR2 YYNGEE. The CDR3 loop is CASSVAGGSYYGYTF. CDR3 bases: TGTGCCAGCAGCGTAGCTGGCGGGTCTTATTATGGCTACACCTTC.

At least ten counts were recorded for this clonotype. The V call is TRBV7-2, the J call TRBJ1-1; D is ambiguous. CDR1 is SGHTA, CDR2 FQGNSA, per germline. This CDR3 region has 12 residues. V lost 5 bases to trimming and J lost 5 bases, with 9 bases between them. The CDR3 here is CASSRGGTEAFF. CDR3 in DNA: TGTGCCAGCAGCCGAGGTGGGACTGAAGCTTTCTTT.

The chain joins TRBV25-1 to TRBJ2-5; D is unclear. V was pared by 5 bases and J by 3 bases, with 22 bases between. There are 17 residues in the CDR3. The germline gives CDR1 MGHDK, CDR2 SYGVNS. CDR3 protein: CASSPTGPNPRKETQYF. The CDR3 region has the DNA TGTGCCAGCAGTCCAACGGGCCCGAACCCCCGCAAAGAGACCCAGTACTTC.

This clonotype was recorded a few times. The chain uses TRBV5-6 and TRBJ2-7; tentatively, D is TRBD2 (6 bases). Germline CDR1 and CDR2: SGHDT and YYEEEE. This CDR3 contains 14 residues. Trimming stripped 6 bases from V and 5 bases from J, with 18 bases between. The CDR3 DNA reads TGTGCCAGCACCTGGAGGGGCATGCCCAACGAGCAGTACTTC. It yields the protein CASTWRGMPNEQYF.

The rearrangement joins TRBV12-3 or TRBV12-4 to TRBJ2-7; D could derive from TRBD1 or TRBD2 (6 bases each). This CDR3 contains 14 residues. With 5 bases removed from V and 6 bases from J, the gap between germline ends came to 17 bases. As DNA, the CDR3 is TGTGCCAGCAGTAAGGGGGGCCTGGGGGGCGAGCAGTACTTC. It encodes CASSKGGLGGEQYF.

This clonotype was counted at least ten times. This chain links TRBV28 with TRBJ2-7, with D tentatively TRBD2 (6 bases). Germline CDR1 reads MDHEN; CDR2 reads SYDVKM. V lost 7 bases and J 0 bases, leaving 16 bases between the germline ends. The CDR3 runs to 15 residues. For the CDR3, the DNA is TGTGCCAGCATCCCCTCGGGACTGAGCTCCTACGAGCAGTACTTC. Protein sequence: CASIPSGLSSYEQYF.

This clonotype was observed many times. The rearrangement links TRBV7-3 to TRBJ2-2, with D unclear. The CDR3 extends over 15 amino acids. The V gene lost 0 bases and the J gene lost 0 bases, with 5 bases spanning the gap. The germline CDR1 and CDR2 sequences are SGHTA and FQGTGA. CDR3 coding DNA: TGTGCCAGCAGCTTAACCCACTCGAACACCGGGGAGCTGTTTTTT. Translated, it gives CASSLTHSNTGELFF.

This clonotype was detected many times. Written as DNA, the CDR3 is TGTGCCAGTAATCAGGGGACCGCAACTAATGAAAAACTGTTTTTT. Protein product: CASNQGTATNEKLFF. This chain joins TRBV19 and TRBJ1-4; tentative D call: TRBD1 (6 bases). Germline CDR1 LNHDA, CDR2 SQIVND (reference sequence). The CDR3 is made up of 15 amino acids. V lost 7 bases, J lost 0 bases, and 12 bases lay in between.

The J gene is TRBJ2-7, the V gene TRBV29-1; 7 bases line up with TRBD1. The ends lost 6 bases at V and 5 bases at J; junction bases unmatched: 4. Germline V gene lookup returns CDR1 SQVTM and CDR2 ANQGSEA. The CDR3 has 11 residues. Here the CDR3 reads CSVRQGNEQYF. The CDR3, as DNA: TGCAGCGTCAGACAGGGAAACGAGCAGTACTTC.

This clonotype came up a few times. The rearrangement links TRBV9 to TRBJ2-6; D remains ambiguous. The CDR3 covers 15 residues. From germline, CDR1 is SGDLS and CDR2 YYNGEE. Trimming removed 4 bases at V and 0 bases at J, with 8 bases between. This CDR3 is CASSLLSSGANVLTF. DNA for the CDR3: TGTGCCAGCAGCTTGCTGAGCTCTGGGGCCAACGTCCTGACTTTC.

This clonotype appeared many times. CDR3 sequence (DNA): TGCGCCAGCAGCTCCTCAGCGGGGGGTTACAATGAGCAGTTCTTC. Translating it yields CASSSSAGGYNEQFF. V usage is TRBV5-1 and J usage is TRBJ2-1; 9 positions agree with TRBD2. This CDR3 contains 15 residues. Germline loops: CDR1 SGHRS, CDR2 YFSETQ. The V gene end was trimmed by 3 bases and the J gene end by 4 bases; junction bases not matched to a gene: 5. The whole variable domain, remainder taken from reference TRBV5-1 and TRBJ2-1, is KAGVTQTPRYLIKTRGQQVTLSCSPISGHRSVSWYQQTPGQGLQFLFEYFSETQRNKGNFPGRFSGRQFSNSRSEMNVSTLELGDSALYLCASSSSAGGYNEQFFGPGTRLTVL.

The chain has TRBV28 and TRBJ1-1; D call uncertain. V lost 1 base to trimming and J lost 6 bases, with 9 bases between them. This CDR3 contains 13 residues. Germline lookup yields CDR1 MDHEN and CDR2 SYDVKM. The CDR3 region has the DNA TGTGCCAGCAGTTTATCGTGGGCGGCTGAAGCTTTCTTT. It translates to CASSLSWAAEAFF.

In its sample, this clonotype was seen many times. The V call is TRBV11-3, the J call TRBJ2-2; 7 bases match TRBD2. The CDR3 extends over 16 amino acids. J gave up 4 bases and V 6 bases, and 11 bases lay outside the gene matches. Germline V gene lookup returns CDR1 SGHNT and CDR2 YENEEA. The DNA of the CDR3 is TGTGCCAGCAGAAATTGGCTAGCGGATTTCACCGGGGAGCTGTTTTTT. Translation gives CASRNWLADFTGELFF.